Following are 30 T cell receptor beta chains from one sample sequenced in a study of Ad26.COV2.S vaccination and SARS-CoV-2 variants. The treatment denotes: over 15 received Ad26.COV2.S at low or high dose, single or two shots; about 5 received placebo; per-sample allocation not given. Sampling happened 63 days after the first vaccine or placebo injection. Assay: immunoSEQ multiplex PCR; the TCRdb copy retains only in-frame clones and omits some. The sample carries almost 400,000 clones, approximately 90% recorded once. The sample here was peripheral blood, taken in a trial of Ad26.COV2.S vaccine versus placebo. The source of these receptors is a person between 18 and 59 years old who received the Ad26.COV2.S COVID-19 vaccine or a placebo.

This sequence joins TRBV24-1 and TRBJ1-1; D unresolved. V gave up 10 bases and J gave up 6 bases, with 17 bases separating them. The CDR3 runs to 13 residues. Looked up from germline, CDR1 is KGHDR and CDR2 is SFDVKD. CDR3 sequence: CATSSRVGAEAFF. Here the CDR3 DNA reads TGTGCCACTAGCTCGCGGGTAGGAGCTGAAGCTTTCTTT.

V usage is TRBV7-9 and J usage is TRBJ2-5, with D maybe TRBD2 (6 bases). The germline V and J ends were trimmed by 5 bases and 5 bases, with 15 bases remaining between them. The CDR3 extends over 14 amino acids. Germline values: CDR1 SEHNR, CDR2 FQNEAQ (reference sequence). This CDR3 is CASSPPLGGETQYF. The CDR3 coding sequence is TGTGCCAGCAGCCCCCCCCTAGGAGGGGAGACCCAGTACTTC.

The rearrangement joins TRBV6-1 to TRBJ1-5; 10 bases match TRBD1. The CDR3 has 16 amino acids. CDR1 is MNHNS and CDR2 is SASEGT in the germline V gene. Germline trimming cut 4 bases from V and 4 bases from J; bases unmatched to any gene: 7. CDR3 protein: CASSGRDRGLNQPQHF. The CDR3 nucleotides are TGTGCCAGCAGTGGCCGGGACAGGGGTCTTAATCAGCCCCAGCATTTT.

This chain joins TRBV4-3 and TRBJ2-2; 9 bases line up with TRBD1. Germline V CDR1 and CDR2: LGHNA, YSLEER. The V segment lost 1 base and the J segment 5 bases; nucleotides outside the gene matches: 2. This CDR3 has 15 residues. CDR3 sequence: CASSQAGTGTGELFF. CDR3 bases: TGCGCCAGCAGCCAAGCGGGGACAGGGACCGGGGAGCTGTTTTTT.

CDR3 in amino acids: CATTLGGEQFF. The CDR3 DNA sequence: TGCGCCACCACTCTAGGGGGTGAGCAGTTCTTC. The V gene is TRBV5-1, the J gene TRBJ2-1, with D perhaps TRBD1 (6 bases). The CDR3 sequence is 11 residues long. Germline V gene sequence: CDR1 SGHRS, CDR2 YFSETQ. Trimming removed 9 bases from V and 9 bases from J, with 13 bases in between.

Comments on this clone: At the DNA level, this CDR3 is encoded by other sequences in the same sample as well. The chain uses TRBV12-5 and TRBJ1-1, with D hard to call. From germline, CDR1 is LGHNT and CDR2 FRNRAP. V lost 1 base, J lost 0 bases, and 3 bases lay in between. The CDR3 has 13 amino acids. CDR3 sequence: CASGLGMNTEAFF. For the CDR3, the DNA is TGTGCTAGTGGTTTGGGCATGAACACTGAAGCTTTCTTT.

The V call is TRBV24-1, the J call TRBJ1-5; D possibly corresponds to TRBD1 (6 bases). Trimming pared 4 bases from V and 2 bases from J, leaving 11 bases between. Per the germline V gene, CDR1 is KGHDR and CDR2 is SFDVKD. The CDR3 extends over 15 amino acids. This chain's CDR3 is CATSEGAPGNQPQHF. The DNA for the CDR3 is TGTGCCACCAGTGAGGGGGCCCCCGGCAATCAGCCCCAGCATTTT.

The V and J genes are TRBV7-2 and TRBJ2-2; TRBD1 agrees at 9 bases. In germline, CDR1 is SGHTA, CDR2 FQGNSA. The ends lost 5 bases at V and 5 bases at J; junction bases unmatched: 9. The CDR3 is 16 amino acids. The CDR3 nucleotides read TGTGCCAGCAGCGCGACCGGGACAGGGCGGACCGGGGAGCTGTTTTTT. Translation gives CASSATGTGRTGELFF.

The gene calls are TRBV7-3 and TRBJ1-1; D not certain. The germline CDR1 and CDR2 sequences are SGHTA and FQGTGA. V lost 5 bases and J 0 bases, leaving 7 bases between the germline ends. CDR3 length equals 13 residues. The CDR3 here is CASSTSLNTEAFF. The DNA for the CDR3 is TGTGCCAGCAGCACCTCGCTGAACACTGAAGCTTTCTTT.

The V call is TRBV5-1, the J call TRBJ1-2; 9 nucleotides line up with TRBD1. In germline, CDR1 is SGHRS, CDR2 YFSETQ. The CDR3 has 15 amino acids. The trim removed 0 bases at V and 4 bases at J, leaving 4 bases unmatched. Here the CDR3 reads CASSLEGQGLYGYTF. The CDR3 DNA reads as TGCGCCAGCAGCTTGGAGGGACAGGGTCTCTATGGCTACACCTTC.

This chain connects TRBV21-1 to TRBJ2-1; the D segment call TRBD2 is taken from the table without a DNA check. TRBV21-1 is flagged as a pseudogene. This CDR3 contains 16 residues. CDR3: CASSKSPAGGINEQFF. CDR3 sequence (DNA): TGTGCCAGCAGCAAATCTCCAGCGGGAGGTATAAATGAGCAGTTCTTC.

The chain links TRBV20-1 to TRBJ1-1; weak D call: TRBD1 (5 bases). Germline values: CDR1 DFQATT, CDR2 SNEGSKA (reference sequence). V was clipped by 3 bases and J by 10 bases, with 15 bases between them. The length of the CDR3 is 12 residues. The CDR3, as DNA: TGCAGTGCTAGTAGGGGAGGGGAAGGAGCTTTCTTT. Residues: CSASRGGEGAFF.

V is TRBV6-5 and J is TRBJ1-4, with 8 bases fitting TRBD1. CDR3 length: 14 residues. With V trimmed by 6 bases and J by 3 bases, 3 bases remained unmatched. The germline CDR1 and CDR2 sequences are MNHEY and SVGAGI. The CDR3 here is CASSLTGANEKLFF. CDR3 nucleotide sequence: TGTGCCAGCAGCCTGACAGGGGCTAATGAAAAACTGTTTTTT.

V and J are TRBV7-3 and TRBJ2-1, with TRBD1 identical over 9 bases. The J segment lost 7 bases and the V segment lost 5 bases, leaving 3 bases of the junction unmatched. CDR1 and CDR2 (germline): SGHTA, FQGTGA. The CDR3 consists of 13 residues. DNA for the CDR3: TGTGCCAGCAGCCTGGACAGGGGTAATGAGCAGTTCTTC. Protein product: CASSLDRGNEQFF.

This sequence joins TRBV7-3 and TRBJ2-7, with TRBD2 identical over 7 bases. There are 13 residues in the CDR3. From germline, CDR1 is SGHTA and CDR2 FQGTGA. V shed 2 bases and J 7 bases; nucleotides not matched to a gene: 5. The CDR3 bases are TGTGCCAGCAGCTTAGCGGGAGTGAGTGAGCAGTACTTC. Protein: CASSLAGVSEQYF.

The gene calls are TRBV19 and TRBJ2-1; 7 nucleotides match TRBD2. Germline V gene data show CDR1 as LNHDA and CDR2 as SQIVND (reference sequence). V gave up 6 bases and J gave up 7 bases; unmatched junction bases: 6. The CDR3 runs to 13 residues. CDR3 protein: CASSGVRGNEQFF. CDR3 sequence (DNA): TGTGCCAGTAGCGGGGTGCGGGGGAATGAGCAGTTCTTC.

J is TRBJ1-4 and V is TRBV11-2; TRBD1 aligns across 8 bases. V was pared by 6 bases and J by 13 bases, with 7 bases of the junction left unmatched. Germline V CDR1 and CDR2: SGHAT, FQNNGV. The CDR3 is made up of 12 amino acids. CDR3 in amino acids: CASSGTGRGLFF. The CDR3 nucleotides are TGTGCCAGCAGTGGGACAGGAAGGGGACTGTTTTTT.

This clone has only a few counts. The chain recombines TRBV6-6 with TRBJ1-5; D possibly corresponds to TRBD1 (6 bases). Germline V CDR1 and CDR2: MNHNY, SVGAGI (reference sequence). Trimming left V 8 bases short and J 0 bases short, with 14 bases between. The CDR3 runs to 15 residues. The CDR3 protein is CASSRGRTSNQPQHF. The CDR3 bases are TGTGCCAGCTCCAGGGGAAGGACTAGCAATCAGCCCCAGCATTTT.

The J gene is TRBJ1-2, the V gene TRBV5-4; 8 bases agree with TRBD1. Losses at the gene ends were 1 base for V and 8 bases for J; bases not matched to a gene: 10. The CDR3 sequence is 15 residues long. Germline CDR1 and CDR2: SGHNT and YYREEE (reference sequence). The CDR3 DNA is TGTGCCAGCAGCTTGAATCAGGGGGCGCCGCTAGGCTACACCTTC. This translates into CASSLNQGAPLGYTF.

The chain has TRBV15 and TRBJ1-4, with 7 nucleotides matching TRBD1. CDR1 and CDR2 (germline): LNHNV, YYDKDF (reference sequence). Trimming took 0 bases from V and 10 from J; bases not matched to a gene: 5. The CDR3 totals 14 residues. CDR3 bases: TGTGCCACCAGCAGAGAAAGCGGGACAGTAAAACTGTTTTTT. Protein product: CATSRESGTVKLFF.

The chain uses TRBV28 and TRBJ1-5; TRBD1 matches at 7 bases. The CDR3 contains 16 residues. Germline V gene data show CDR1 as MDHEN and CDR2 as SYDVKM. V gave up 5 bases and J gave up 2 bases; unmatched junction bases: 9. The CDR3 is CASSQRQGLGNQPQHF. The CDR3 coding sequence is TGTGCCAGCAGTCAGCGACAGGGCCTCGGCAATCAGCCCCAGCATTTT.

V and J are TRBV3-1 (or the pseudogene TRBV3-2) and TRBJ2-1; no definite D call. Germline assignment: CDR1 LGHDT and CDR2 YNNKEL (reference sequence). The CDR3 covers 16 residues. With 1 base removed from V and 0 bases from J, the gap between germline ends came to 10 bases. CDR3 sequence reads: CASSQVFVSSYNEQFF. For the CDR3, the DNA is TGTGCCAGCAGCCAAGTGTTCGTGAGCTCCTACAATGAGCAGTTCTTC.

The chain combines TRBV7-2 with TRBJ2-3, with D hard to call. Germline values: CDR1 SGHTA, CDR2 FQGNSA. V shed 5 bases and J shed 0 bases, with 9 bases lying between them. This CDR3 is 14 amino acids long. CDR3 DNA sequence: TGTGCCAGCAGCCTAAACCCCAGCACAGATACGCAGTATTTT. Translated, it gives CASSLNPSTDTQYF.

This clone has more than one count but fewer than ten. J is TRBJ1-6 and V is TRBV2; weak D call: TRBD1 (5 bases). Trimming shortened V by 7 bases and J by 8 bases, and 12 bases separated the two germline ends. The CDR3 extends over 13 amino acids. Germline lookup yields CDR1 SNHLY and CDR2 FYNNEI. CDR3 coding DNA: TGTGCCAGCAAGAGGGACGTTGATTCACCCCTCCACTTT. Translation: CASKRDVDSPLHF.

CDR3 nucleotides: TGTGCCAGCTCTCAGGCTCTTGGGGAGCAGTACTTC. Translated: CASSQALGEQYF. The chain carries TRBV7-6 and TRBJ2-7; D not certain. The CDR3 is made up of 12 amino acids. Germline lookup yields CDR1 SGHVS and CDR2 FNYEAQ. The germline V and J ends were trimmed by 8 bases and 7 bases, with 15 bases remaining between them.

The V and J genes are TRBV20-1 and TRBJ2-3; no clear D gene. CDR3 length: 13 amino acids. Trimming shortened V by 3 bases and J by 0 bases, and 7 bases separated the two germline ends. In germline, CDR1 is DFQATT, CDR2 SNEGSKA (reference sequence). CDR3 protein: CSASLPSTDTQYF. The CDR3 nucleotides are TGCAGTGCTAGTTTGCCCAGCACAGATACGCAGTATTTT.

V and J are TRBV7-8 and TRBJ2-7; possibly TRBD2 for D (6 bases). V lost 3 bases and J 3 bases, leaving 15 bases between the germline ends. This CDR3 contains 15 residues. Per the germline V gene, CDR1 is SGHVS and CDR2 is FQNEAQ. In DNA form, the CDR3 reads TGTGCCAGCAGCTTCCGTGGCGGGATCGTCTACGAGCAGTACTTC. Protein product: CASSFRGGIVYEQYF.

This clone was seen more than once but under ten times. In DNA, the CDR3 is TGTGCCAGCAGCCGGGACAGGGTAACTAATGAAAAACTGTTTTTT. Amino acid sequence: CASSRDRVTNEKLFF. This chain links TRBV2 with TRBJ1-4, with TRBD1 identical over 9 bases. The CDR3 is made up of 15 amino acids. The germline V gene encodes CDR1 SNHLY and CDR2 FYNNEI. V shed 6 bases, J shed 1 base, and the junction held 3 bases outside the gene matches.

Notes on this clone: Likely a read error: the CDR3 ends without its conserved phenylalanine or tryptophan. The DNA is left out, because the CDR3 cannot be placed on it with certainty; the CDR3 is given as TCRdb lists it. The chain combines TRBV5-4 with TRBJ2-7; TRBD2, the D gene given by the table, was not confirmed from the DNA. Germline assignment: CDR1 SGHNT and CDR2 YYREEE (reference sequence). The CDR3 totals 15 residues, both ends included. CDR3: CASSLGRASGRATAI.

This clone was counted only a few times. The chain uses TRBV27 and TRBJ2-7, with D unresolved. Trimming shortened V by 9 bases and J by 0 bases, and 15 bases separated the two germline ends. Per germline, CDR1 MNHEY and CDR2 SMNVEV (reference sequence). The CDR3 is 14 amino acids. The CDR3 region is CASRPQVLSYEQYF. CDR3 coding DNA: TGTGCCAGTCGACCCCAAGTTCTCTCCTACGAGCAGTACTTC.